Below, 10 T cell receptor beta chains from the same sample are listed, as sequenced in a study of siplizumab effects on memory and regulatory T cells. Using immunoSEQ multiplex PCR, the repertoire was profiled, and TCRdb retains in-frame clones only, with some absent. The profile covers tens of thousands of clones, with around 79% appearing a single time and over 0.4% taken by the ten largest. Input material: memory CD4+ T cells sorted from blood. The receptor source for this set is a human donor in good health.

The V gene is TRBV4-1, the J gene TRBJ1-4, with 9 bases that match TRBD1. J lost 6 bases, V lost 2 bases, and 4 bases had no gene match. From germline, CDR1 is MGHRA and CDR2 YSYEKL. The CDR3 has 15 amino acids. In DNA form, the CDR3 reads TGCGCCAGCAGCCAAACGGGACAGGGATATGAAAAACTGTTTTTT. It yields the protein CASSQTGQGYEKLFF.

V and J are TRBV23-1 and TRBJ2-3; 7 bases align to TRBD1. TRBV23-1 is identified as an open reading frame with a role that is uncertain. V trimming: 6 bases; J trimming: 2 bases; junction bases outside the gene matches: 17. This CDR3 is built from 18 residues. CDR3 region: CASRRTGDFDHYTDTQYF. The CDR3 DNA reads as TGCGCCAGCAGGAGAACAGGGGATTTTGATCACTACACAGATACGCAGTATTTT.

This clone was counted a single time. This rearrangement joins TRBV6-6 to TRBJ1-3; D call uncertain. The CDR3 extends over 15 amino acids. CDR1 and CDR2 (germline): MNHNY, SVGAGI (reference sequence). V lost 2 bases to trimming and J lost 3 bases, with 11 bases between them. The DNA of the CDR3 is TGTGCCAGCAGTTACGGCGATACCATTGGAAACACCATATATTTT. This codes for CASSYGDTIGNTIYF.

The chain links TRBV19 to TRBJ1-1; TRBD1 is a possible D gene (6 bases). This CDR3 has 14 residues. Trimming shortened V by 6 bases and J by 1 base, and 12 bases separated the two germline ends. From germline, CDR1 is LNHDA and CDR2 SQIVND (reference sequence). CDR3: CASRFRGQNTEAFF. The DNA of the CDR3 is TGTGCCAGTAGGTTTCGGGGACAGAACACTGAAGCTTTCTTT.

CDR3 in amino acids: CASSLVTVAGNTIYF. The CDR3 DNA sequence: TGTGCCAGCAGCCTCGTAACCGTCGCTGGAAACACCATATATTTT. V usage is TRBV7-2 and J usage is TRBJ1-3; D is undetermined. Trimming removed 5 bases at V and 2 bases at J, with 13 bases between. This CDR3 is 15 amino acids long. Germline values: CDR1 SGHTA, CDR2 FQGNSA.

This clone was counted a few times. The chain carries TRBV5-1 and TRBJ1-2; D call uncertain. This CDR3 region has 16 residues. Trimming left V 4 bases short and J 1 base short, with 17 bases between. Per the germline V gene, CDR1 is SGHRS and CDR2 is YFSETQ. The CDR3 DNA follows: TGCGCCAGCAGCCGTGGTGAGGCGCTTATTAACTATGGCTACACCTTC. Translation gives CASSRGEALINYGYTF.

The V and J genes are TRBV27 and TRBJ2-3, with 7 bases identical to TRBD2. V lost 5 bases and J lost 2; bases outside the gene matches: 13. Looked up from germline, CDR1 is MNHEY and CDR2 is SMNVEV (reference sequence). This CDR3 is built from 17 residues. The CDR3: CASSLGGTNPSTDTQYF. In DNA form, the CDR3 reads TGTGCCAGCAGTCTGGGGGGGACCAATCCCTCCACAGATACGCAGTATTTT.

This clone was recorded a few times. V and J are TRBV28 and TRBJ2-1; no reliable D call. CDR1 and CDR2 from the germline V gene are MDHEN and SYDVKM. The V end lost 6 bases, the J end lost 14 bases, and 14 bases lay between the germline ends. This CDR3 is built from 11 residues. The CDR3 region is CASRLDGPEFF. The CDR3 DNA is TGTGCCAGCAGGTTGGACGGGCCCGAGTTCTTC.

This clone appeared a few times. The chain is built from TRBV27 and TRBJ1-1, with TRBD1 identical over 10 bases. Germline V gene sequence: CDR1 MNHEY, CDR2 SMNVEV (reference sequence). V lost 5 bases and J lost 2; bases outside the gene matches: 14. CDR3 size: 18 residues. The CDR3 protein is CASSIRTGTGVGNTEAFF. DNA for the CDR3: TGTGCCAGCAGTATCCGTACCGGGACAGGGGTTGGTAACACTGAAGCTTTCTTT.

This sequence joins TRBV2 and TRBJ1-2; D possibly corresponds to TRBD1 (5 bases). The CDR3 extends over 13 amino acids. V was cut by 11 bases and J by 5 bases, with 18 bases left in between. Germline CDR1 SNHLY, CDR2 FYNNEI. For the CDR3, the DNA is TGTGCCTTTCGTCCAGGGAATAAATATGGCTACACCTTC. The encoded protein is CAFRPGNKYGYTF.